This T cell receptor beta chain was captured by sequencing in a study of early T cells in non-severe SARS-CoV-2 infection. The overall study: It was bulk RNA from unsorted whole blood that was sequenced, and the chains were unpaired. Whole-study results and caveats: The matching step, a VDJdb search, favored anti-spike CD8 responses and missed private and CD4 specificities.

One entry per CDR3 protein results from TCRdb running MiXCR on the 5' RACE reads. The data contain tens of thousands of distinct CDR3 sequences, about an eighth of them singletons. On this clonotype itself: Its antigen is not known.

The V gene lost 1 base and the J gene lost 7 bases, with 12 bases spanning the gap. There are 15 residues in the CDR3. CDR1 and CDR2 (germline): SGDLS, YYNGEE. The receptor comes from an adult who was a healthcare worker with PCR-confirmed SARS-CoV-2 infection or an uninfected control (not recorded which). Sequenced sample: whole blood. The chain employs TRBV9 and TRBJ1-6; TRBD1 might be the D (6 bases). CDR3 in amino acids: CASSVSGGMNSPLHF. In DNA form, the CDR3 reads TGTGCCAGCAGCGTATCGGGGGGCATGAATTCACCCCTCCACTTT.